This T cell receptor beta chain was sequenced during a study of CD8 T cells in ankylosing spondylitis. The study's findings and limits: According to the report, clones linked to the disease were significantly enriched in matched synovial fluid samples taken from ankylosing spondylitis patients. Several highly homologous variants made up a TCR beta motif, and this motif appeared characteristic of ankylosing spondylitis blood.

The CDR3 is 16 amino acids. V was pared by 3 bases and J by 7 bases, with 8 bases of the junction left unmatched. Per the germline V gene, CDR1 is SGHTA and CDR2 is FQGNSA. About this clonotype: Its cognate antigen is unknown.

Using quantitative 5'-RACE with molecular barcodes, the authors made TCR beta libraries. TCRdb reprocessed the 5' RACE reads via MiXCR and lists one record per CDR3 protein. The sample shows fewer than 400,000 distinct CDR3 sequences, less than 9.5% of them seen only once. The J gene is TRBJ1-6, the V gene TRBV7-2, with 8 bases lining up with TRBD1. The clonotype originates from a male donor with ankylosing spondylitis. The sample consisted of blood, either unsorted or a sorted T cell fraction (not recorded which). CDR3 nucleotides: TGTGCCAGCAGCTTGTCGACAGGGGATAAGAATTCACCCCTCCACTTT. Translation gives CASSLSTGDKNSPLHF.